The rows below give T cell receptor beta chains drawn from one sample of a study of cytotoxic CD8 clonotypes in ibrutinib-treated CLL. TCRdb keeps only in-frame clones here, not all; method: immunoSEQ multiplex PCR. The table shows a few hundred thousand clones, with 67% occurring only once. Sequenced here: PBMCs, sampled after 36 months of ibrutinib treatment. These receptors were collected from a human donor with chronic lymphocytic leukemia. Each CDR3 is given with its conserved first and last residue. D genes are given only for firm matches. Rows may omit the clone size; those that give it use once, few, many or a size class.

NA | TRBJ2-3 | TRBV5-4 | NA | CASSFVQRRSTDTQYF | TGTGCCAGCAGTTTCGTCCAGCGGAGGAGCACAGATACGCAGTATTTT
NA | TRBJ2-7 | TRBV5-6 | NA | CASSNVGWQDRTQYF | TGTGCCAGCAGCAACGTTGGGTGGCAGGACCGAACGCAGTACTTC
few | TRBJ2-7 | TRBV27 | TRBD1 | CASSLGTGPYEQYF | TGTGCCAGCAGTTTAGGGACAGGGCCCTACGAGCAGTACTTC
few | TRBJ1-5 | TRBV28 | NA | CATITVWGPYSNQPQHF | TGTGCCACCATCACTGTTTGGGGTCCCTATAGCAATCAGCCCCAGCATTTT
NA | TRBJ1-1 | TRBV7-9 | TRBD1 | CASSFSRDRGNTEAFF | TGTGCCAGCAGCTTTAGCCGGGACAGGGGTAACACTGAAGCTTTCTTT
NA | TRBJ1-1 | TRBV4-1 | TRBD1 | CASSHAQGDTEAFF | TGCGCCAGCAGCCATGCACAGGGGGACACTGAAGCTTTCTTT
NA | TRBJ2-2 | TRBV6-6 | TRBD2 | CASSRAGVDTGELFF | TGTGCCAGCAGTAGAGCGGGAGTGGACACCGGGGAGCTGTTTTTT
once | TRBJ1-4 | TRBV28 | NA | CASSPTPGLGVEKLFF | TGTGCCAGCAGTCCAACCCCCGGGCTCGGCGTTGAAAAACTGTTTTTT
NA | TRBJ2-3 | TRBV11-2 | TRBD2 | CASSPHRLAGSVSAF | TGTGCCAGCAGCCCTCACCGACTAGCGGGATCGGTATCAGCCTTT
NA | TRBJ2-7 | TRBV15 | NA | CATSREEVYYEQYF | TGTGCCACCAGCAGAGAAGAGGTCTACTACGAGCAGTACTTC
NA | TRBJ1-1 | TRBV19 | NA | CASRDFSTEAFF | TGTGCCAGTAGAGACTTCAGCACTGAAGCTTTCTTT
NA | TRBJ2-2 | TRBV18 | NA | CASSPLGAGELFF | TGTGCCAGCTCACCTTTAGGGGCTGGGGAGCTGTTTTTT
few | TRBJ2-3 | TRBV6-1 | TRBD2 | CASSEGLAGVFTDTQYF | TGTGCCAGCAGTGAGGGACTAGCGGGGGTGTTCACAGATACGCAGTATTTT
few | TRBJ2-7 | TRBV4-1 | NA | CASSQDPTGNNYEQYF | TGCGCCAGCAGCCAAGATCCGACAGGCAACAACTACGAGCAGTACTTC
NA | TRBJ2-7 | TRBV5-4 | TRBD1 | CASSRNRGLAYEQYF | TGTGCCAGCAGCCGTAACAGGGGCCTTGCCTACGAGCAGTACTTC
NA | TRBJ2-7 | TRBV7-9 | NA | CASSYPDRYEQYF | TGTGCCAGCAGCTACCCGGACAGATACGAGCAGTACTTC
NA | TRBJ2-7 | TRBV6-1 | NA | CASSTTGTSYEQYF | TGTGCCAGCAGTACGACAGGCACCTCCTACGAGCAGTACTTC
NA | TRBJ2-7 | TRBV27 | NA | CASSQYPRPYEQYF | TGTGCCAGCAGCCAGTACCCCAGGCCCTACGAGCAGTACTTC
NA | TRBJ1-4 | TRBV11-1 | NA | CASSWGLPSTNEKLFF | TGTGCCAGCAGCTGGGGCCTTCCGTCAACTAATGAAAAACTGTTTTTT
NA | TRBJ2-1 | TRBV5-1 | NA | CASSSNRVGQLGGSYNEQFF | TGCGCCAGCAGCTCCAATCGGGTCGGACAGTTGGGGGGCTCCTACAATGAGCAGTTCTTC
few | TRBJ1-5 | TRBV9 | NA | CASSRDTNQPQHF | TGTGCCAGCAGCCGGGACACCAATCAGCCCCAGCATTTT
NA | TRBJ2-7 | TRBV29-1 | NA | CSVDRNNEQYF | TGCAGCGTTGATCGTAATAACGAGCAGTACTTC
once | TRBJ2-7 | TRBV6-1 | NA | CASSGRGRSSYEQYF | TGTGCCAGCAGTGGTAGGGGGAGGTCCTCCTACGAGCAGTACTTC
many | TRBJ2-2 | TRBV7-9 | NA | CASIRWLGSKTGELFF | TGTGCCAGCATTAGGTGGCTGGGCTCGAAAACCGGGGAGCTGTTTTTT
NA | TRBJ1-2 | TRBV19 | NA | CASNPLGGPYGYTF | TGTGCCAGTAATCCATTGGGGGGGCCCTATGGCTACACCTTC
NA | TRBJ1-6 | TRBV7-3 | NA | CASSPTNAWDSPLHF | TGTGCCAGCAGCCCGACGAACGCTTGGGATTCACCCCTCCACTTT